This T cell receptor beta chain was sequenced during a study of cytomegalovirus exposure and HLA in healthy donors. Across the whole study: A data release that came early held approximately 92 million unique TCRs from HLA-typed donors. Study outcomes and limitations: Excluded were some V segments that proved indistinguishable, including TRBV6-2 and TRBV6-3. A further, later analysis showed that HLA-associated TCR beta chains (compared with equally common others) were more clonally expanded. Reportedly, diagnosis of cytomegalovirus status by the classifier showed high specificity and sensitivity.

The PCR contained 60 Vbeta and 13 Jbeta primers. Data came from immunoSEQ multiplex PCR; TCRdb stores just in-frame clones and leaves some out. The sample contains tens of thousands of clones, more than 70% of which appear only once. Comment on this clone: Its antigen is unidentified.

The CDR3 loop spans 14 amino acids. CDR1 SGHNT and CDR2 YYREEE come from the germline V gene (reference sequence). The V end lost 2 bases, the J end lost 1 base, and 9 bases lay between the germline ends. The chain couples TRBV5-4 to TRBJ1-1, with D possibly TRBD1 on 5 matching bases. Sequencing was carried out using PBMCs. The receptor's source is a woman younger than 35 in good health and CMV-seronegative. In DNA form, the CDR3 reads TGTGCCAGCAGCTTATCGACAGCGAACACTGAAGCTTTCTTT. This sequence encodes CASSLSTANTEAFF.